These 14 T cell receptor beta chains originate from one sample sequenced in a study of T cell responses to AZD1222 COVID-19 vaccine. Method: immunoSEQ multiplex PCR; TCRdb's copy keeps in-frame clones and lacks some. The sample lists over 120,000 clones; about 93% were seen once. Sequencing was performed on peripheral blood, taken on day 0 of AZD1222 vaccination. The receptors were gathered from an adult in good health.

This chain joins TRBV7-2 and TRBJ2-7; 7 bases map to TRBD2. The CDR3 sequence is 14 residues long. The germline V gene has CDR1 SGHTA and CDR2 FQGNSA. The J segment lost 1 base and the V segment lost 5 bases, leaving 5 bases of the junction unmatched. The CDR3 nucleotides read TGTGCCAGCAGCCCCGGGGGGAGTTCCTACGAGCAGTACTTC. It yields the protein CASSPGGSSYEQYF. Full variable domain (remainder filled in from reference TRBV7-2 and TRBJ2-7): GAGVSQSPSNKVTEKGKDVELRCDPISGHTALYWYRQSLGQGLEFLIYFQGNSAPDKSGLPSDRFSAERTGGSVSTLTIQRTQQEDSAVYLCASSPGGSSYEQYFGPGTRLTVT.

The chain is built from TRBV9 and TRBJ2-7; possible D gene TRBD1, 6 bases. V was shortened by 0 bases and J by 4 bases, with 11 bases between the two germline ends. The CDR3 is 14 amino acids. Germline V gene lookup returns CDR1 SGDLS and CDR2 YYNGEE. CDR3 region: CASSVAQRGYEQYF. Written as DNA, the CDR3 is TGTGCCAGCAGCGTAGCTCAAAGGGGGTACGAGCAGTACTTC.

Worth noting for this clone: One junction end disagrees with the germline gene, perhaps due to a read error. The chain uses TRBV25-1 and TRBJ2-7; TRBD1 is a possible D gene (5 bases). Germline V gives CDR1 MGHDK, CDR2 SYGVNS. The CDR3 totals 15 residues. The CDR3 loop is CASRDTSTLRTSRDF. The CDR3 region has the DNA TGTGCCAGCAGGGACACCTCAACCCTCCGGACAAGCCGGGACTTC.

The chain combines TRBV29-1 with TRBJ2-1; 11 positions match TRBD2. The CDR3 totals 17 residues. V shed 2 bases and J 3 bases; nucleotides not matched to a gene: 9. CDR1 is SQVTM and CDR2 is ANQGSEA in the germline V gene. CDR3 nucleotide sequence: TGCAGCGTTGAAACTAGCGGGAGCTTCTATGACTACAATGAGCAGTTCTTC. Amino acid sequence: CSVETSGSFYDYNEQFF.

This chain connects TRBV5-1 to TRBJ2-3; TRBD2 matches at 8 bases. In germline, CDR1 is SGHRS, CDR2 YFSETQ. The junction had 7 bases not matched to a gene; V was cut back by 3 bases and J by 4 bases. The CDR3 is made up of 15 amino acids. As DNA, the CDR3 is TGCGCCAGCAGCTCCTTAGCGGGGACGCCAGATACGCAGTATTTT. This sequence encodes CASSSLAGTPDTQYF.

The V and J genes are TRBV19 and TRBJ1-2; D may be TRBD1 (5 bases). This CDR3 is 15 amino acids long. Germline CDR1 reads LNHDA; CDR2 reads SQIVND (reference sequence). V shed 7 bases and J shed 8 bases, with 23 bases lying between them. The CDR3 nucleotides read TGTGCCAGTATCCCGGTGTCGGGACGCCGGTGGGGCTACACCTTC. It translates to CASIPVSGRRWGYTF.

This chain uses TRBV10-3 with TRBJ2-7, with D possibly matching TRBD1 (6 bases). Per the germline V gene, CDR1 is ENHRY and CDR2 is SYGVKD. The V gene lost 5 bases and the J gene lost 0 bases, with 17 bases spanning the gap. The CDR3 is 16 amino acids. CDR3 sequence: CAISNPTGLSSYEQYF. The CDR3 DNA reads as TGTGCCATCAGTAACCCTACAGGGCTCAGCTCCTACGAGCAGTACTTC.

The V call is TRBV7-2, the J call TRBJ1-2; no clear D. Germline CDR1 reads SGHTA; CDR2 reads FQGNSA. Trimming took 1 base from V and 1 from J, leaving 7 bases between them. There are 14 residues in the CDR3. DNA for the CDR3: TGTGCCAGCAGCTTAGATGGCGGTAACTATGGCTACACCTTC. It yields the protein CASSLDGGNYGYTF.

CDR3 sequence: CASSARVDQETQYF. The CDR3 region has the DNA TGCGCCAGCAGCGCTCGGGTAGACCAAGAGACCCAGTACTTC. This sequence joins TRBV5-1 and TRBJ2-5; D unclear. V was clipped by 4 bases and J by 0 bases, with 10 bases between them. This CDR3 has 14 residues. CDR1 is SGHRS and CDR2 is YFSETQ in the germline V gene. Using reference TRBV5-1 and TRBJ2-5 for the parts outside the CDR3, the full variable domain is KAGVTQTPRYLIKTRGQQVTLSCSPISGHRSVSWYQQTPGQGLQFLFEYFSETQRNKGNFPGRFSGRQFSNSRSEMNVSTLELGDSALYLCASSARVDQETQYFGPGTRLLVL.

Written as DNA, the CDR3 is TGTGCCAGCAGCCCGGGACTACAGTACTTC. The encoded protein is CASSPGLQYF. V and J are TRBV6-4 and TRBJ2-7; 7 nucleotides align to TRBD2. CDR3 length equals 10 residues. Trimming removed 6 bases from V and 10 bases from J; junction bases left unmatched: 3. The germline CDR1 and CDR2 sequences are MRHNA and SNTAGT.

The CDR3 DNA is TGTGCCAGCAGGGGGCCCTTGACTGGCTACACCTTC. It translates to CASRGPLTGYTF. This chain connects TRBV6-5 to TRBJ1-2; tentative D call: TRBD1 (5 bases). CDR3 length: 12 residues. Germline V lookup: CDR1 MNHEY, CDR2 SVGAGI. Deletions cut 6 bases from V and 7 bases from J, with 12 bases between.

This chain joins TRBV27 and TRBJ2-7; tentative D call: TRBD2 (5 bases). The germline gives CDR1 MNHEY, CDR2 SMNVEV (reference sequence). There are 14 residues in the CDR3. The germline V and J ends were trimmed by 5 bases and 0 bases, with 11 bases remaining between them. CDR3 sequence (DNA): TGTGCCAGCAGTCCCCGTGGGAGCTCCTACGAGCAGTACTTC. Its protein is CASSPRGSSYEQYF.

The chain employs TRBV7-6 and TRBJ2-7; D is tentatively TRBD1 or TRBD2 (5 bases each). V was cut by 2 bases and J by 4 bases, with 12 bases left in between. This CDR3 is 14 amino acids long. Germline V CDR1 and CDR2: SGHVS, FNYEAQ. The CDR3, as DNA: TGTGCCAGCAGCTTACGGGACGGTGGATACGAGCAGTACTTC. Translating gives CASSLRDGGYEQYF.

This rearrangement joins TRBV5-4 to TRBJ2-5; D is undetermined. In germline, CDR1 is SGHNT, CDR2 YYREEE (reference sequence). CDR3 length: 13 amino acids. V was cut by 0 bases and J by 7 bases, with 10 bases left in between. The CDR3: CASSLAGPGTQYF. For the CDR3, the DNA is TGTGCCAGCAGCTTGGCCGGCCCGGGGACCCAGTACTTC.